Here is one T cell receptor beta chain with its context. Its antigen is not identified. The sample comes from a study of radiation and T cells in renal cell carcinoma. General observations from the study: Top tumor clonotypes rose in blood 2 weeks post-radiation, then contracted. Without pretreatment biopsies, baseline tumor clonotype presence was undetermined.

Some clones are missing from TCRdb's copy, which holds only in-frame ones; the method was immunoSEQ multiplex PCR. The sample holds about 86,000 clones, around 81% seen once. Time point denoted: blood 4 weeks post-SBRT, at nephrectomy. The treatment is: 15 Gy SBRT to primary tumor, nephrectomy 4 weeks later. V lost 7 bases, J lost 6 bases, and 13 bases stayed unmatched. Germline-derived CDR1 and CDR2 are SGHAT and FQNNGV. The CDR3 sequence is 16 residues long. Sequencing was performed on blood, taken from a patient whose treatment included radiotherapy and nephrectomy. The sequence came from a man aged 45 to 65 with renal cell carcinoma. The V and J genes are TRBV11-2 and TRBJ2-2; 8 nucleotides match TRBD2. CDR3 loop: CASTLAGGRGAGELFF. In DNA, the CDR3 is TGTGCCAGCACCCTGGCGGGGGGCAGGGGCGCCGGGGAGCTGTTTTTT.